Listed below are T cell receptor beta chains from one sample, sequenced in a study of blood T cell repertoires in COVID-19. The assay was immunoSEQ multiplex PCR, and TCRdb's table has in-frame clones only and misses some. Of roughly 50,000 clones listed, about 84% were seen once; the top ten hold over 4.5%. The sequencing sample was made of peripheral blood. Every receptor here comes from a woman in her fifties or sixties with acute or convalescent COVID-19. Both conserved end residues are part of each CDR3. Fields, in order: J gene, D gene, V gene, CDR3 protein, CDR3 DNA. D genes are given only for firm matches.

TRBJ1-1 TRBD1 TRBV5-4 CASSSGQGRTEAFF TGTGCCAGCAGCTCGGGACAGGGAAGGACTGAAGCTTTCTTT
TRBJ2-1 TRBD2 TRBV7-2 CASNLGLAGDVEQFF TGTGCCAGCAACTTAGGGCTAGCGGGAGACGTTGAGCAGTTCTTC
TRBJ2-6 NA TRBV25-1 CASSGPAGVGANVLTF TGTGCCAGCAGTGGCCCCGCCGGGGTTGGGGCCAACGTCCTGACTTTC
TRBJ1-2 TRBD1 TRBV10-3 CAIRRTGGHGYTF TGTGCCATCAGGAGGACAGGGGGGCATGGCTACACCTTC
TRBJ2-6 NA TRBV5-1 CASSLGASGANVLTF TGCGCCAGCAGCTTGGGGGCAAGTGGGGCCAACGTCCTGACTTTC
TRBJ1-1 NA TRBV6-6 CASSPKDGRGALNTEAFF TGTGCCAGCAGTCCGAAGGACGGGAGGGGGGCCCTGAACACTGAAGCTTTCTTT
TRBJ1-2 NA TRBV11-1 CASSLGGMNYGYTF TGTGCCAGCAGCTTAGGGGGCATGAACTATGGCTACACCTTC
TRBJ2-7 TRBD2 TRBV5-1 CASSPEGRASYEQYF TGCGCCAGCAGCCCCGAGGGGAGGGCCTCCTACGAGCAGTACTTC
TRBJ1-3 NA TRBV9 CASSLLPTHSGNTIYF TGTGCCAGCAGCCTATTACCGACACACTCTGGAAACACCATATATTTT
TRBJ1-6 TRBD1 TRBV5-1 CASSQTGDNSPLHF TGCGCCAGCAGCCAGACAGGGGATAATTCACCCCTCCACTTT
TRBJ1-5 NA TRBV21-1 CASSKALQGSGQPQHF TGTGCCAGCAGCAAAGCGCTGCAGGGGTCTGGCCAGCCCCAGCATTTT